The T cell receptor (beta chain) under discussion was sequenced for a study of blood T cell repertoires in COVID-19. In the study's own analysis: Estimates of nucleated cell counts were drawn from the amplification of reference gene primers. Clones were read by immunoSEQ multiplex PCR, and TCRdb kept only the in-frame ones, dropping some. V and J calls and clone size are those listed in that table; D and trimming were worked out from the DNA. The top ten clones hold 10% of a sample with hundreds of thousands of clones, 85% to 90% of them seen once. The CDR3 extends over 14 amino acids. V gave up 4 bases and J gave up 8 bases; unmatched junction bases: 10. Germline V lookup: CDR1 SGHRS, CDR2 YFSETQ. This clone was counted a few times. Researchers sorted participants into cohorts using their self-reported clinical history.

The sequence was obtained from a woman between 50 and 59 years old who had recovered from COVID-19. This chain links TRBV5-1 with TRBJ1-2, with 8 bases fitting TRBD1. Sequenced input: PBMCs or T cells enriched from blood (not recorded which). The CDR3 sequence: CASSIGGTGDGYTF. The DNA of the CDR3 is TGCGCCAGCAGCATCGGCGGGACAGGAGACGGCTACACCTTC.